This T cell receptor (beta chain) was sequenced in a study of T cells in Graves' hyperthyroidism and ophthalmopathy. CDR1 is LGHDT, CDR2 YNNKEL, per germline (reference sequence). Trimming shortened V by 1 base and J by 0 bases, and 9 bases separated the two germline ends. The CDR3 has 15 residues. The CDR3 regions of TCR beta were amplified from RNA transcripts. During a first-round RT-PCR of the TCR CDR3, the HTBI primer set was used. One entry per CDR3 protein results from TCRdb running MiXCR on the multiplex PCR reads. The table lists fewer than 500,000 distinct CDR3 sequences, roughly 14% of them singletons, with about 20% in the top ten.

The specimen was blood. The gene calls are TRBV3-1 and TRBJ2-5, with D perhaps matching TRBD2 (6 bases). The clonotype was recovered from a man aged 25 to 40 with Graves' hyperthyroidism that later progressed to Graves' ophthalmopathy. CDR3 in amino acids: CASSQGRGYQETQYF. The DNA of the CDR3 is TGTGCCAGCAGCCAAGGTCGGGGGTACCAAGAGACCCAGTACTTC.